The 26 T cell receptor beta chains below were found in one sample sequenced in a study of blood T cell repertoires in COVID-19. TCRdb keeps only in-frame clones here, not all; method: immunoSEQ multiplex PCR. The sample lists about 90,000 clones, 85% to 95% seen once, with nearly 6.5% in the top ten. Sequencing used peripheral blood. All receptors derive from a woman aged 55-69 years with active COVID-19.

The chain combines TRBV6-6 with TRBJ2-7; 7 nucleotides line up with TRBD2. V gave up 7 bases and J gave up 6 bases; unmatched junction bases: 6. The CDR3 totals 12 residues. The germline CDR1 and CDR2 sequences are MNHNY and SVGAGI (reference sequence). DNA of the CDR3: TGTGCCAGCAATCTGGGGGGGGGCGAGCAGTACTTC. Protein product: CASNLGGGEQYF.

The chain carries TRBV5-6 and TRBJ2-2; 12 bases align to TRBD2. V lost 3 bases to trimming and J lost 1 base; unmatched junction nucleotides: 4. The CDR3 runs to 17 residues. Germline lookup yields CDR1 SGHDT and CDR2 YYEEEE. CDR3 sequence (DNA): TGTGCCAGCAGCTATCCGGGACTAGCGGGGAACACCGGGGAGCTGTTTTTT. This codes for CASSYPGLAGNTGELFF.

The V call is TRBV4-1, the J call TRBJ2-3, with 7 bases lining up with TRBD2. The V and J ends lost 0 bases and 4 bases, in that order; junction bases with no gene match: 10. Germline-derived CDR1 and CDR2 are MGHRA and YSYEKL. The length of the CDR3 is 17 residues. Here the CDR3 DNA reads TGCGCCAGCAGCCAAGATTTGGGGTCGGGGGGTGCAGATACGCAGTATTTT. Its protein is CASSQDLGSGGADTQYF.

The V and J genes are TRBV30 and TRBJ1-6; TRBD1 matches 7 bases. CDR3 length: 14 residues. Unmatched junction bases numbered 9, after V lost 5 bases and J lost 8 bases. Germline CDR1 reads GTSNPN; CDR2 reads SVGIG (reference sequence). Written as DNA, the CDR3 is TGTGCCTGGCAAACCGGGACAGAGGATTCACCCCTCCACTTT. Translating gives CAWQTGTEDSPLHF.

The chain couples TRBV27 to TRBJ2-7; 10 bases align to TRBD1. The CDR3 sequence is 15 residues long. V was pared by 8 bases and J by 0 bases, with 7 bases of the junction left unmatched. Germline CDR1 and CDR2: MNHEY and SMNVEV (reference sequence). As DNA, the CDR3 is TGTGCCAGCCGGGACAGGGGAACTTTCTCCTACGAGCAGTACTTC. It specifies CASRDRGTFSYEQYF.

The V and J genes are TRBV21-1 and TRBJ2-2; no check of the table's D call, TRBD2, against the DNA was made. TRBV21-1 is assigned pseudogene status. The CDR3 contains 17 residues. The CDR3 DNA reads as TGTGCCAGCAGCGTAGCTAGCGGGCCCGCGAACACCGGGGAGCTGTTTTTT. Protein sequence: CASSVASGPANTGELFF.

The V gene is TRBV6-2 or TRBV6-3, the J gene TRBJ2-1; 10 bases map to TRBD2. The V segment lost 6 bases and the J segment 4 bases; nucleotides outside the gene matches: 6. Germline-derived CDR1 and CDR2 are MNHEY and SVGEGT. This CDR3 is built from 15 residues. The CDR3 sequence: CASSIGLAAYNEQFF. In DNA, the CDR3 is TGTGCCAGCAGCATCGGACTAGCGGCTTACAATGAGCAGTTCTTC.

The rearrangement uses TRBV28 and TRBJ2-1; unclear D gene. CDR3 size: 12 residues. V shed 6 bases and J shed 5 bases, with 8 bases lying between them. Per the germline V gene, CDR1 is MDHEN and CDR2 is SYDVKM. The CDR3 DNA is TGTGCCAGCAGGGCTTCGAACAATGAGCAGTTCTTC. As protein: CASRASNNEQFF. Based on the CDR3 plus reference TRBV28 and TRBJ2-1, the full variable domain is DVKVTQSSRYLVKRTGEKVFLECVQDMDHENMFWYRQDPGLGLRLIYFSYDVKMKEKGDIPEGYSVSREKKERFSLILESASTNQTSMYLCASRASNNEQFFGPGTRLTVL.

CDR3 DNA: TGTGCCAGCAGTGACCTGATAGCGGGGAACAATGAGCAGTTCTTC. Translating gives CASSDLIAGNNEQFF. The chain combines TRBV6-1 with TRBJ2-1, with 8 positions matching TRBD2. Per the germline V gene, CDR1 is MNHNS and CDR2 is SASEGT. Losses at the gene ends were 3 bases for V and 5 bases for J; bases not matched to a gene: 6. The CDR3 has 15 amino acids.

With regard to this clone: The junction shows a germline mismatch at one end, possibly a read error. V gene TRBV5-1 combines with J gene TRBJ2-7; the match to TRBD2 covers 11 bases. CDR3 size: 15 residues. Germline V gene lookup returns CDR1 SGHRS and CDR2 YFSETQ. The CDR3 DNA is TGCGCCAGCAGCACTAGCGGGGGATCTTCCTCCGAGCAGTACTTC. It specifies CASSTSGGSSSEQYF.

In its sample, this clone was seen a few times. The chain has TRBV18 and TRBJ1-5; 8 positions agree with TRBD1. This CDR3 spans 15 amino acids. V was clipped by 2 bases and J by 8 bases; unmatched bases: 8. Germline-derived CDR1 and CDR2 are KGHSH and LQKENI. For the CDR3, the DNA is TGTGCCAGCTCACCATTGTTCCAGGGGGCAAAGCCCCAGCATTTT. Translating it yields CASSPLFQGAKPQHF.

Note on this clone: One end of the junction varies from germline; a read error may be responsible. Other nucleotide sequences from this sample produce the same CDR3. The chain links TRBV7-2 to TRBJ1-6, with no clear D. Germline V CDR1 and CDR2: SGHTA, FQGNSA. The CDR3 is made up of 16 amino acids. The CDR3 protein is CASSLHPAQASSPLHF. DNA for the CDR3: TGCGCCAGCAGCTTACATCCGGCTCAGGCAAGCTCACCCCTCCACTTT.

The chain couples TRBV30 to TRBJ2-3; the D is unclear. Germline V gene sequence: CDR1 GTSNPN, CDR2 SVGIG (reference sequence). V lost 0 bases, J lost 3 bases, and 4 bases lay in between. The CDR3 extends over 12 amino acids. The CDR3 loop is CAWSVQTDTQYF. CDR3 nucleotide sequence: TGTGCCTGGAGTGTACAGACAGATACGCAGTATTTT.

The V call is TRBV19, the J call TRBJ2-6; 9 bases map to TRBD1. The J segment lost 1 base and the V segment lost 5 bases, leaving 6 bases of the junction unmatched. Germline V gene sequence: CDR1 LNHDA, CDR2 SQIVND (reference sequence). This CDR3 comprises 17 residues. CDR3 nucleotide sequence: TGTGCCAGTAGTTTGGACAGGGGCCAATCTGGGGCCAACGTCCTGACTTTC. It yields the protein CASSLDRGQSGANVLTF.

The V and J genes are TRBV2 and TRBJ2-1, with TRBD1 as a possible D gene (5 bases). The V gene's germline CDR1 is SNHLY and CDR2 FYNNEI. The CDR3 sequence is 14 residues long. Trimming removed 8 bases at V and 8 bases at J, with 19 bases between. The CDR3 sequence: CASEVSSGAHEQFF. The DNA of the CDR3 is TGTGCCAGCGAAGTTAGTTCTGGGGCCCATGAGCAGTTCTTC.

The chain is built from TRBV24-1 and TRBJ2-7, with 10 bases matching TRBD1. Losses at the gene ends were 2 bases for V and 5 bases for J; bases not matched to a gene: 5. The CDR3 spans 15 residues. From germline, CDR1 is KGHDR and CDR2 SFDVKD. CDR3 coding DNA: TGTGCCACCAGTGATTCCGACAGGGGGCGAAACGAGCAGTACTTC. This encodes CATSDSDRGRNEQYF.

This clone was detected once. The V gene is TRBV30, the J gene TRBJ2-3, with TRBD2 as a possible D gene (5 bases). V lost 0 bases to trimming and J lost 5 bases, with 15 bases between them. From germline, CDR1 is GTSNPN and CDR2 SVGIG (reference sequence). This CDR3 is 15 amino acids long. The CDR3 DNA reads TGTGCCTGGAGTGTGACGGGAATTGGTGGAGATACGCAGTATTTT. Its translation is CAWSVTGIGGDTQYF.

The chain has TRBV3-1 (or the pseudogene TRBV3-2) and TRBJ2-3, with D perhaps TRBD1 (6 bases). V shed 0 bases and J shed 8 bases, with 9 bases lying between them. The germline CDR1 and CDR2 sequences are LGHDT and YNNKEL (reference sequence). The CDR3 runs 13 residues. CDR3 region: CASSQDSQGTQYF. For the CDR3, the DNA is TGTGCCAGCAGCCAAGACTCACAGGGTACGCAGTATTTT.

The V and J genes are TRBV7-8 and TRBJ2-3, with a tentative D call TRBD1 (6 bases). The germline V gene encodes CDR1 SGHVS and CDR2 FQNEAQ. The CDR3 spans 15 residues. Trimming pared 3 bases from V and 4 bases from J, leaving 14 bases between. This chain's CDR3 is CASSLGRGMSDTQYF. In DNA, the CDR3 is TGTGCCAGCAGCTTGGGCAGGGGTATGTCAGATACGCAGTATTTT.

This clone has only one observation. The CDR3 region has the DNA TGTGCCAGCAGCCAAATCAGGGGGAGAATTCAAGAGACCCAGTACTTC. This encodes CASSQIRGRIQETQYF. This rearrangement joins TRBV11-2 to TRBJ2-5; 7 bases are a match to TRBD1. Unmatched junction bases numbered 11, after V lost 5 bases and J lost 2 bases. Germline-derived CDR1 and CDR2 are SGHAT and FQNNGV. This CDR3 has 16 residues. Filled out from reference TRBV11-2 and TRBJ2-5, the complete variable domain reads EAGVAQSPRYKIIEKRQSVAFWCNPISGHATLYWYQQILGQGPKLLIQFQNNGVVDDSQLPKDRFSAERLKGVDSTLKIQPAKLEDSAVYLCASSQIRGRIQETQYFGPGTRLLVL.

This rearrangement joins TRBV28 to TRBJ1-4; D unresolved. Germline-derived CDR1 and CDR2 are MDHEN and SYDVKM. Deletions cut 5 bases from V and 10 bases from J, with 14 bases between. The length of the CDR3 is 13 residues. The CDR3 DNA is TGTGCCAGCAGTGGGCCCCGAGAAGGAAAACTGTTTTTT. Residues: CASSGPREGKLFF.

The V and J genes are TRBV19 and TRBJ2-3; 9 positions agree with TRBD2. Trimming removed 5 bases from V and 2 bases from J; junction bases left unmatched: 5. The CDR3 extends over 15 amino acids. Germline V gives CDR1 LNHDA, CDR2 SQIVND (reference sequence). CDR3 loop: CASSHPGLATDTQYF. For the CDR3, the DNA is TGTGCCAGTAGTCATCCGGGACTAGCCACAGATACGCAGTATTTT.

The genes are TRBV10-2 and TRBJ2-7; the match to TRBD2 covers 11 bases. The V and J ends lost 6 bases and 6 bases, in that order; junction bases with no gene match: 7. The germline V gene encodes CDR1 WSHSY and CDR2 SAAADI. The CDR3 is 14 residues long. The DNA of the CDR3 is TGCGCCAGCAGACTAGCGGGAGAAAAAGGCGAGCAGTACTTC. Its translation is CASRLAGEKGEQYF.

The chain couples TRBV2 to TRBJ1-2; D is uncertain. V lost 4 bases, J lost 5 bases, and 8 bases lay in between. Germline CDR1 and CDR2: SNHLY and FYNNEI. The CDR3 has 12 residues. The CDR3 loop reads CASSGPTYGYTF. DNA for the CDR3: TGTGCCAGCAGTGGTCCGACTTATGGCTACACCTTC. Combining the CDR3 with reference TRBV2 and TRBJ1-2 gives the whole variable domain EPEVTQTPSHQVTQMGQEVILRCVPISNHLYFYWYRQILGQKVEFLVSFYNNEISEKSEIFDDQFSVERPDGSNFTLKIRSTKLEDSAMYFCASSGPTYGYTFGSGTRLTVV.

The chain has TRBV7-9 and TRBJ2-1, with D possibly matching TRBD2 (6 bases). Looked up from germline, CDR1 is SEHNR and CDR2 is FQNEAQ (reference sequence). V lost 8 bases and J 2 bases, leaving 13 bases between the germline ends. The CDR3 sequence is 14 residues long. The CDR3 loop is CASFTGGAYNEQFF. Written as DNA, the CDR3 is TGTGCCAGCTTTACTGGCGGGGCCTACAATGAGCAGTTCTTC.

The J gene is TRBJ1-6, the V gene TRBV6-5; D call uncertain. Between the trimmed V and J ends, which lost 10 bases and 7 bases, there was a span of 11 bases. The germline V gene has CDR1 MNHEY and CDR2 SVGAGI. This CDR3 is built from 12 residues. The CDR3 region is CAIRGGNSPLHF. The DNA of the CDR3 is TGTGCCATCCGGGGTGGGAATTCACCCCTCCACTTT.